These 21 T cell receptor beta chains share one sample of origin, sequenced in a study of cytomegalovirus exposure and HLA in healthy donors (dated by TCRdb to 2017 to 2019). Library generation was performed with the immunoSEQ multiplex PCR assay. The multiplex PCR relied on a mix of 60 forward primers for TCR Vbeta segments and 13 reverse primers for TCR Jbeta segments. TCRdb's version of the immuneACCESS table is confined to in-frame rearrangements and falls short of the full clone set. An unresolved V gene accounts for under half of the shortfall where checked; the remainder is of unknown origin. Across this sample there are more than 100,000 clones, with around four fifths seen only once. The ten largest make up approximately 1.5% of the sample. Sequencing used PBMCs. Receptors originate from a middle-aged woman in good health and CMV-seronegative.

The rearrangement joins TRBV2 to TRBJ2-7, with 9 positions matching TRBD1. V shed 7 bases, J shed 4 bases, and the junction held 5 bases outside the gene matches. In germline, CDR1 is SNHLY, CDR2 FYNNEI. The length of the CDR3 is 13 residues. In nucleotides, the CDR3 is TGTGCCAGCACCGGGACAGGGTTTTACGAGCAGTACTTC. This sequence encodes CASTGTGFYEQYF.

The rearrangement links TRBV4-2 to TRBJ2-7; 7 bases fit TRBD2. Germline V lookup: CDR1 LGHNA, CDR2 YNFKEQ. CDR3 length: 16 amino acids. V was pared by 0 bases and J by 2 bases, with 7 bases of the junction left unmatched. The CDR3 loop reads CASSQDSGGVTYEQYF. The CDR3 DNA reads as TGTGCCAGCAGCCAAGACAGTGGGGGGGTTACCTACGAGCAGTACTTC.

This chain connects TRBV7-9 to TRBJ2-7, with D possibly being TRBD1 (5 bases). Germline V gene sequence: CDR1 SEHNR, CDR2 FQNEAQ (reference sequence). V was clipped by 8 bases and J by 5 bases, with 19 bases between them. The CDR3 is 14 amino acids. For the CDR3, the DNA is TGTGCCAGCGGAAGAACAGGATTCTACGACGAGCAGTACTTC. Its translation is CASGRTGFYDEQYF.

This clone was detected a few times. The chain's CDR3 is CASSGWEDPYEQYF. Written as DNA, the CDR3 is TGTGCCAGCAGTGGGTGGGAGGATCCCTACGAGCAGTACTTC. V and J are TRBV6-1 and TRBJ2-7, with a tentative D call TRBD2 (6 bases). CDR3 length equals 14 residues. Germline V gene lookup returns CDR1 MNHNS and CDR2 SASEGT. The germline V and J ends were trimmed by 4 bases and 2 bases, with 12 bases remaining between them.

The chain carries TRBV25-1 and TRBJ1-2, with D tentatively TRBD1 (6 bases). Trimming shortened V by 5 bases and J by 8 bases, and 21 bases separated the two germline ends. Looked up from germline, CDR1 is MGHDK and CDR2 is SYGVNS. The CDR3 spans 15 residues. The CDR3 region has the DNA TGTGCCAGCAGTCAAAACAGGGATGGTACTATGGGCTACACCTTC. This gives the protein CASSQNRDGTMGYTF.

The gene calls are TRBV7-2 and TRBJ1-2, with 7 bases matching TRBD1. Germline lookup yields CDR1 SGHTA and CDR2 FQGNSA. This CDR3 is 16 amino acids long. The V segment lost 5 bases and the J segment 6 bases; nucleotides outside the gene matches: 15. The CDR3 is CASSPQPGQSINGYTF. The CDR3 coding sequence is TGTGCCAGCAGCCCCCAACCGGGACAGTCGATTAATGGCTACACCTTC.

The genes are TRBV12-5 and TRBJ1-4, with TRBD1 as a possible D gene (5 bases). V lost 6 bases, J lost 8 bases, and 13 bases lay in between. The CDR3 spans 13 residues. The germline CDR1 and CDR2 sequences are LGHNT and FRNRAP. Here the CDR3 reads CASGLGTVEKLFF. The CDR3 coding sequence is TGTGCTAGTGGCCTCGGGACTGTCGAAAAACTGTTTTTT. Combining the CDR3 with reference TRBV12-5 and TRBJ1-4 gives the whole variable domain DARVTQTPRHKVTEMGQEVTMRCQPILGHNTVFWYRQTMMQGLELLAYFRNRAPLDDSGMPKDRFSAEMPDATLATLKIQPSEPRDSAVYFCASGLGTVEKLFFGSGTQLSVL.

The V and J genes are TRBV6-5 and TRBJ2-2, with D tentatively TRBD2 (6 bases). The CDR3 has 15 residues. V gave up 0 bases and J gave up 5 bases, with 10 bases separating them. Germline V gene data show CDR1 as MNHEY and CDR2 as SVGAGI. The CDR3 nucleotides read TGTGCCAGCAGTTACTCGATGGGGGGAACCGGGGAGCTGTTTTTT. Encoded protein: CASSYSMGGTGELFF.

The chain employs TRBV28 and TRBJ1-5; 7 bases are a match to TRBD1. The CDR3 loop spans 14 amino acids. V lost 9 bases, J lost 7 bases, and 12 bases stayed unmatched. Looked up from germline, CDR1 is MDHEN and CDR2 is SYDVKM. The CDR3 bases are TGTGCCAGTAAAATCGGGACAGAGATACAGCCCCAGCATTTT. Translating gives CASKIGTEIQPQHF.

This chain uses TRBV5-6 with TRBJ1-2; 8 bases align to TRBD1. Germline V gives CDR1 SGHDT, CDR2 YYEEEE. The CDR3 is 16 amino acids. Unmatched junction bases numbered 11, after V lost 4 bases and J lost 3 bases. CDR3 in DNA: TGTGCCAGCAGCATATTCAGGGGGCCTCTGGACTATGGCTACACCTTC. It specifies CASSIFRGPLDYGYTF.

Only a few counts were recorded for this clone. Different DNA sequences within this sample yield the same CDR3. V usage is TRBV7-9 and J usage is TRBJ1-1; tentatively, D is TRBD1 (5 bases). Germline V gene sequence: CDR1 SEHNR, CDR2 FQNEAQ (reference sequence). Trimming took 3 bases from V and 2 from J, leaving 7 bases between them. The CDR3 totals 13 residues. Here the CDR3 DNA reads TGTGCCAGCAGCTTCGGGGGTAACACTGAAGCTTTCTTT. Protein product: CASSFGGNTEAFF.

This chain connects TRBV7-8 to TRBJ1-1; 7 bases match TRBD1. V shed 4 bases, J shed 8 bases, and the junction held 4 bases outside the gene matches. The germline gives CDR1 SGHVS, CDR2 FQNEAQ. The CDR3 sequence is 12 residues long. The CDR3 protein is CASSSPTGEAFF. CDR3 sequence (DNA): TGTGCCAGCAGCTCGCCGACAGGGGAAGCTTTCTTT.

The V and J genes are TRBV5-1 and TRBJ1-1; 8 bases map to TRBD1. V was pared by 2 bases and J by 1 base, with 1 base of the junction left unmatched. Per the germline V gene, CDR1 is SGHRS and CDR2 is YFSETQ. The CDR3 length is 14 residues. DNA of the CDR3: TGCGCCAGCAGCTTCGGACAGGGGAACACTGAAGCTTTCTTT. This translates into CASSFGQGNTEAFF.

J is TRBJ1-1 and V is TRBV6-6; D remains ambiguous. The CDR3 extends over 15 amino acids. Trimming left V 0 bases short and J 4 bases short, with 12 bases between. The germline gives CDR1 MNHNY, CDR2 SVGAGI (reference sequence). The CDR3 DNA follows: TGTGCCAGCAGTTACTCAACGGGAATGGGCACTGAAGCTTTCTTT. Protein: CASSYSTGMGTEAFF.

The V and J genes are TRBV30 and TRBJ1-2; D remains ambiguous. This CDR3 has 13 residues. Germline V gene lookup returns CDR1 GTSNPN and CDR2 SVGIG (reference sequence). The V and J ends lost 2 bases and 8 bases respectively, with 15 bases between them. The DNA for the CDR3 is TGTGCCTGGAGTTTTTTTGGAGTCAGCGGCTACACCTTC. Its protein product is CAWSFFGVSGYTF.

CDR3 protein: CASSSSGGNYGYTF. In nucleotides, the CDR3 is TGTGCCAGCAGCTCCTCAGGAGGTAACTATGGCTACACCTTC. This chain joins TRBV5-4 and TRBJ1-2; D is uncertain. Germline CDR1 SGHNT, CDR2 YYREEE (reference sequence). V was clipped by 3 bases and J by 1 base, with 10 bases between them. The CDR3 consists of 14 residues.

The J gene is TRBJ1-4, the V gene TRBV4-2; D gene ambiguous. The CDR3 is 15 residues long. V shed 1 base and J shed 4 bases, with 10 bases lying between them. Germline-derived CDR1 and CDR2 are LGHNA and YNFKEQ. The DNA for the CDR3 is TGTGCCAGCAGCCAAGGCCAGGCCCTTAATGAAAAACTGTTTTTT. It yields the protein CASSQGQALNEKLFF.

Only one count was recorded for this clone. The chain links TRBV7-9 to TRBJ2-1; weak D call: TRBD2 (5 bases). V was clipped by 1 base and J by 2 bases, with 12 bases between them. The length of the CDR3 is 16 residues. Germline CDR1 and CDR2: SEHNR and FQNEAQ (reference sequence). CDR3 in amino acids: CASSLDPGSAYNEQFF. The CDR3 DNA follows: TGTGCCAGCAGCTTAGACCCGGGGTCCGCCTACAATGAGCAGTTCTTC.

V usage is TRBV5-8 and J usage is TRBJ2-1; 8 nucleotides agree with TRBD2. This CDR3 spans 16 amino acids. Losses at the gene ends were 4 bases for V and 8 bases for J; bases not matched to a gene: 14. Germline CDR1 reads SGHTS; CDR2 reads YDEGEE. The CDR3 loop reads CASSPAGRGVLYEQFF. DNA for the CDR3: TGTGCCAGCAGCCCGGCGGGGCGGGGGGTACTTTATGAGCAGTTCTTC.

This rearrangement joins TRBV6-4 to TRBJ1-1; a possible D gene is TRBD1 (6 bases). With 6 bases removed from V and 1 base from J, the gap between germline ends came to 15 bases. The CDR3 contains 15 residues. Looked up from germline, CDR1 is MRHNA and CDR2 is SNTAGT. CDR3 nucleotides: TGTGCCAGCAGCCTACATGGGGGCGGGAACACTGAAGCTTTCTTT. Amino acid sequence: CASSLHGGGNTEAFF.

The genes are TRBV28 and TRBJ1-2; TRBD1 agrees at 9 bases. The CDR3 extends over 15 amino acids. Germline V gene sequence: CDR1 MDHEN, CDR2 SYDVKM. The J segment lost 7 bases and the V segment lost 3 bases, leaving 9 bases of the junction unmatched. The CDR3, as DNA: TGTGCCAGCAGTTTCACGGACAGGGGTTATGGTGGCTACACCTTC. Translation: CASSFTDRGYGGYTF.